This passage covers 17 T cell receptor beta chains from one sample sequenced in a study of radiation and T cells in renal cell carcinoma. The protocol was immunoSEQ multiplex PCR, while the TCRdb copy is restricted to in-frame clones and leaves out a portion. The repertoire includes some 120,000 clones, approximately 82% of them detected once, and approximately 3% sits in the top ten. Time point in this sample: baseline pretreatment blood. Treatment meaning: 15 Gy SBRT to primary tumor, nephrectomy 4 weeks later. Sample: blood, taken from a patient whose treatment included radiotherapy and nephrectomy. Receptor source: a woman in her fifties or sixties with renal cell carcinoma.

The chain joins TRBV28 to TRBJ1-3, with D perhaps matching TRBD1 (5 bases). This CDR3 contains 14 residues. Trimming removed 3 bases from V and 4 bases from J, with 10 bases in between. Germline CDR1 is MDHEN and CDR2 is SYDVKM. The CDR3 reads CASSLGQGGNTIYF. For the CDR3, the DNA is TGTGCCAGCAGTTTGGGGCAGGGAGGAAACACCATATATTTT.

A remark on this clone: The junction does not match germline at one end; this may be a read error. J is TRBJ1-2 and V is TRBV18; possibly TRBD1 for D (6 bases). Germline assignment: CDR1 KGHSH and CDR2 LQKENI. The CDR3 sequence is 14 residues long. CDR3 sequence reads: CASSPGQDVYGSTF. The CDR3 bases are TGTGCCAGCTCACCGGGACAAGATGTCTATGGCTCCACCTTC.

V usage is TRBV2 and J usage is TRBJ1-1; TRBD1 matches 7 bases. Per the germline V gene, CDR1 is SNHLY and CDR2 is FYNNEI. J was trimmed by 4 bases and V by 6 bases; bases with no gene match: 8. The CDR3 spans 14 residues. The CDR3 sequence is CASSPRGGATEAFF. The CDR3 DNA follows: TGTGCCAGCAGCCCCAGGGGGGGGGCCACTGAAGCTTTCTTT.

The genes are TRBV9 and TRBJ1-3, with no clear D. This CDR3 has 14 amino acids. Per the germline V gene, CDR1 is SGDLS and CDR2 is YYNGEE. V gave up 2 bases and J gave up 2 bases, with 8 bases separating them. CDR3 nucleotide sequence: TGTGCCAGCAGCGTCTTGGAACCTGGAAACACCATATATTTT. As protein: CASSVLEPGNTIYF.

This rearrangement joins TRBV27 to TRBJ2-3; 7 nucleotides line up with TRBD1. Germline V gene sequence: CDR1 MNHEY, CDR2 SMNVEV (reference sequence). V trimming: 4 bases; J trimming: 3 bases; junction bases outside the gene matches: 7. The CDR3 runs 15 residues. The CDR3 loop reads CASSSGTVNTDTQYF. CDR3 DNA: TGTGCCAGCAGTTCCGGGACAGTGAATACAGATACGCAGTATTTT.

The chain combines TRBV11-2 with TRBJ2-5; no clear D. This CDR3 is built from 15 residues. Per germline, CDR1 SGHAT and CDR2 FQNNGV. Trimming took 1 base from V and 0 from J, leaving 9 bases between them. CDR3 sequence reads: CASSLAQVNQETQYF. In DNA form, the CDR3 reads TGTGCCAGCAGCTTAGCCCAGGTGAACCAAGAGACCCAGTACTTC.

This chain connects TRBV7-6 to TRBJ1-2; 9 bases agree with TRBD1. The CDR3 loop spans 15 amino acids. Germline CDR1 is SGHVS and CDR2 is FNYEAQ. V trimming: 2 bases; J trimming: 8 bases; junction bases outside the gene matches: 9. The DNA of the CDR3 is TGTGCCAGCAGCTTAACCGGGACAGGGTTTGGGGGCTACACCTTC. Translating gives CASSLTGTGFGGYTF.

V and J are TRBV2 and TRBJ1-1, with 10 bases identical to TRBD1. The germline V gene encodes CDR1 SNHLY and CDR2 FYNNEI. Losses at the gene ends were 6 bases for V and 2 bases for J; bases not matched to a gene: 6. CDR3 length: 15 residues. The CDR3: CASRDRGRRNTEAFF. The CDR3 region has the DNA TGTGCCAGCAGAGACAGGGGGCGAAGAAACACTGAAGCTTTCTTT.

This clone was counted between two and nine times. The chain has TRBV5-6 and TRBJ2-2, with D perhaps TRBD1 (6 bases). Trimming removed 3 bases from V and 2 bases from J, with 11 bases in between. The germline V gene has CDR1 SGHDT and CDR2 YYEEEE. The CDR3 is made up of 15 amino acids. CDR3 sequence reads: CASSSWTVNTGELFF. The CDR3, as DNA: TGTGCCAGCAGCTCGTGGACAGTCAACACCGGGGAGCTGTTTTTT.

The chain joins TRBV7-8 to TRBJ1-4; 10 bases are shared with TRBD1. Germline CDR1 reads SGHVS; CDR2 reads FQNEAQ. V was pared by 9 bases and J by 4 bases, with 11 bases of the junction left unmatched. The CDR3 contains 16 residues. DNA of the CDR3: TGTGCCAGTTCCGGGACAGGGGCCGGCCGTAATGAAAAACTGTTTTTT. It yields the protein CASSGTGAGRNEKLFF. The full variable domain, completed using reference TRBV7-8 and TRBJ1-4, is GAGVSQSPRYKVAKRGQDVALRCDPISGHVSLFWYQQALGQGPEFLTYFQNEAQLDKSGLPSDRFFAERPEGSVSTLKIQRTQQEDSAVYLCASSGTGAGRNEKLFFGSGTQLSVL.

The V gene is TRBV6-5, the J gene TRBJ2-1; TRBD2 is a possible D gene (5 bases). From germline, CDR1 is MNHEY and CDR2 SVGAGI. The CDR3 spans 13 residues. Trimming shortened V by 8 bases and J by 8 bases, and 16 bases separated the two germline ends. This CDR3 is CASAGLVMDEQFF. The CDR3 bases are TGTGCCAGCGCCGGACTGGTTATGGATGAGCAGTTCTTC.

This clone was picked up one time. The chain is built from TRBV5-4 and TRBJ2-7; TRBD1 matches 8 bases. Germline trimming cut 2 bases from V and 5 bases from J; bases unmatched to any gene: 9. CDR3 length equals 15 residues. Germline CDR1 SGHNT, CDR2 YYREEE (reference sequence). CDR3 residues: CASSFGGTGGHEQYF. The CDR3 DNA is TGTGCCAGCAGCTTCGGAGGGACAGGTGGCCACGAGCAGTACTTC. The full variable domain, with the rest looked up from reference TRBV5-4 and TRBJ2-7, is ETGVTQSPTHLIKTRGQQVTLRCSSQSGHNTVSWYQQALGQGPQFIFQYYREEENGRGNFPPRFSGLQFPNYSSELNVNALELDDSALYLCASSFGGTGGHEQYFGPGTRLTVT.

The chain links TRBV7-8 to TRBJ1-5; D ambiguous. Trimming left V 2 bases short and J 2 bases short, with 10 bases between. Germline CDR1 is SGHVS and CDR2 is FQNEAQ. CDR3 length: 15 residues. Written as DNA, the CDR3 is TGTGCCAGCAGCTTACTGAGGGTAGGCAATCAGCCCCAGCATTTT. Translated: CASSLLRVGNQPQHF.

The CDR3 loop is CASSEQGASAYGYTF. The CDR3 bases are TGTGCCAGCAGTGAACAGGGCGCATCTGCCTATGGCTACACCTTC. This chain joins TRBV25-1 and TRBJ1-2, with D perhaps TRBD1 (5 bases). CDR3 size: 15 residues. Trimming removed 2 bases at V and 4 bases at J, with 14 bases between. Germline assignment: CDR1 MGHDK and CDR2 SYGVNS.

The rearrangement uses TRBV5-4 and TRBJ1-2, with 7 bases fitting TRBD1. The germline gives CDR1 SGHNT, CDR2 YYREEE (reference sequence). CDR3 size: 14 residues. V dropped 4 bases and J dropped 7; count of bases not matched to a gene: 10. Here the CDR3 DNA reads TGTGCCAGCAGCCCGTCGGGGACAGTCCGTGGCTACACCTTC. Amino acids: CASSPSGTVRGYTF.

The chain joins TRBV4-1 to TRBJ1-2; the D gene is possibly TRBD1 (5 bases). Germline V gene data show CDR1 as MGHRA and CDR2 as YSYEKL. V was shortened by 3 bases and J by 3 bases, with 14 bases between the two germline ends. This CDR3 has 15 amino acids. CDR3 in amino acids: CASSQEPRGDYGYTF. The CDR3 DNA reads TGCGCCAGCAGCCAGGAGCCCCGGGGGGACTATGGCTACACCTTC.

This chain connects TRBV15 to TRBJ1-3; D might be TRBD1 (6 bases). CDR1 LNHNV and CDR2 YYDKDF come from the germline V gene (reference sequence). V was cut by 3 bases and J by 1 base, with 10 bases left in between. The CDR3 length is 15 residues. The CDR3 nucleotides read TGTGCCACCAGCAGTAGAAGGGGGTCTGGAAACACCATATATTTT. It codes for CATSSRRGSGNTIYF.